This TCR beta chain was retrieved from a study of blood T cell repertoires in COVID-19 (dated by TCRdb to the early 2020s). Concerning the study at large: The collaborator samples originated in the United States, Italy and Spain and spanned the acute and convalescent phases of COVID-19. Subjects who had been exposed to COVID-19, were actively infected with it, or had recovered from it provided the deeply sampled blood TCRbeta repertoires that made up the dataset. A de-identified subject ID, COVID-19 status, age in years and sex were almost always included in the sample metadata. The repertoires were made available in a free public database intended to serve as a resource for research on the immune response to SARS-CoV-2. HLA class I and class II types, where available, came from metadata supplied by the sample provider rather than from assay-based typing. The material from the prospective study consisted of cDNA or gDNA derived from T cells, B-cell-depleted T cells, or PBMCs. The samples were drawn from the first 160 participants of the ongoing ImmuneRACE study and from about 1,200 subjects provided by 6 global collaborators. What the work shows at the level of the full study, not this receptor alone: The amount of clinical and demographic metadata varied by source and participant and was provided uncurated.

Remarks on this clone: What this receptor recognizes is not known. No base quality information exists; no much larger clone differs at one position.

One collaborating source in Seattle enrolled patients during active infection and followed them longitudinally through the course of disease. Whole blood was collected in K2EDTA tubes by collaborating institutions according to the institutions' own protocols. For TCRbeta analysis, collaborators shipped samples in one of three forms: frozen whole blood, isolated PBMCs, or DNA extracted from either of those sample types. CDR1 and CDR2 (MNHEY, SMNVEV) derive from the germline V gene (reference sequence). From cysteine to phenylalanine, the CDR3 is 17 amino acids long. The read is trimmed to its CDR3 DNA, 51 bases read in frame from base 1. V trim: 2 bases; J trim: 2 bases; unmatched bases: 3. TCRbeta CDR3 regions were amplified from genomic DNA using the immunoSEQ Assay, a bias-controlled multiplex PCR. On the study's bioinformatics: Nucleated cell counts per sample were estimated from amplification of reference gene primers within the assay. To quantify the absolute abundance of each unique TCRbeta CDR3 rearrangement, sequence reads were collapsed and filtered. For each sample, productive Simpson clonality was calculated as the square root of Simpson's diversity index across productive rearrangements. What TCRdb holds here is the immuneACCESS table cut down to in-frame rearrangements. Part of the clones is not present; checked against another copy, under half of the missing clones reflect an unresolved V gene, and the others are unexplained. That table gives V, J and clone size, and the DNA gave D and trimming. The sample has 150,000 or so clones on record, 80% to 90% of them singletons. The ten largest clones take up under 15% of the sample.

The chain joins TRBV27 to TRBJ2-2, and TRBD2 aligns with 12 junction nucleotides. Sample: peripheral blood. The TCR originated in a man younger than 30 with COVID-19, enrolled during active disease. The CDR3: CASSLGLAGLNTGELFF. In nucleotides, the sequence is TGTGCCAGCAGTTTAGGACTAGCGGGGCTCAACACCGGGGAGCTGTTTTTT.